A selection of T cell receptor beta chains follows, all from one sample in a study of T cell repertoires in cytomegalovirus infection. Their recognized antigens are unknown. TCRdb reanalysed the reads using MiXCR and keeps one entry per CDR3 protein. The sample records about 830,000 distinct CDR3 sequences, roughly 33% being singletons. The sequencing used cultured CD8+ T cells from PBMCs, collected from culture after CMV antigen stimulation. These receptors all stem from a human donor in good health (CMV status not recorded). Some clones in this sample may be carry-over from other donors' samples. The CDR3 runs from the conserved cysteine through the conserved F or W. A D gene is named only where the DNA matches it firmly. The size field is filled for only some rows; it gives once, few, many or a size class.

TRBJ2-1	TRBD1	TRBV12-3/TRBV12-4	many	CASSRTGYVWNEQFF	TGTGCCAGCAGTAGGACAGGCTATGTGTGGAATGAGCAGTTCTTC
TRBJ2-5	TRBD1	TRBV6-5	few	CASSYSMVIVRTGGLTFQETQYF	TGTGCCAGCAGTTACTCGATGGTGATCGTTAGAACAGGGGGCTTAACATTCCAAGAGACCCAGTACTTC
TRBJ1-3	.	TRBV28	.	CASRSRGSNTIYF	TGTGCCAGCAGGTCGCGGGGTTCAAACACCATATATTTT
TRBJ2-1	TRBD2	TRBV6-8	.	CASSALAGEGDEQFF	TGTGCCAGCAGTGCCCTGGCGGGGGAAGGGGATGAGCAGTTCTTC
TRBJ2-7	TRBD1	TRBV7-8	.	CASSLGNDGTGVYYEQYF	TGTGCCAGCAGCTTAGGTAACGACGGGACAGGGGTGTACTACGAGCAGTACTTC
TRBJ2-1	.	TRBV10-3	many	CAVKAPPYNEQFF	TGTGCCGTAAAGGCGCCGCCCTACAATGAGCAGTTCTTC
TRBJ1-2	.	TRBV10-1	.	CASSDYRIYGYTF	TGCGCCAGCAGTGATTACAGGATCTATGGCTACACCTTC
TRBJ2-1	TRBD2	TRBV7-2	many	CASSLGGLYISYNEQFF	TGTGCCAGCAGCTTAGGGGGACTATATATCTCCTACAATGAGCAGTTCTTC
TRBJ1-1	TRBD1	TRBV25-1	.	CASSERRQGLGAFF	TGTGCCAGCAGTGAACGCCGACAGGGGCTTGGAGCTTTCTTT
TRBJ2-1	.	TRBV7-3	many	CASSSITRGEQFF	TGTGCCAGCAGCTCCATCACTAGAGGTGAGCAGTTCTTC
TRBJ1-5	.	TRBV20-1	few	CSARNGGLSFQPQHF	TGCAGTGCTAGAAATGGGGGGCTATCGTTTCAGCCCCAGCATTTT
TRBJ2-2	.	TRBV10-3	few	CAISGRDESTGELFF	TGTGCCATCAGTGGTCGGGACGAATCGACCGGGGAGCTGTTTTTT
TRBJ2-1	TRBD1	TRBV27	.	CASTGTGSYNEQFF	TGTGCCAGCACAGGGACAGGGTCCTACAATGAGCAGTTCTTC
TRBJ1-2	.	TRBV6-1	few	CASSDNRVGDYGYTF	TGTGCCAGCAGTGACAACAGGGTCGGTGACTATGGCTACACCTTC
TRBJ1-1	.	TRBV7-3	few	CASSLTPAGRGVGTEAFF	TGTGCCAGCAGCTTAACGCCGGCAGGGCGGGGGGTGGGCACTGAAGCTTTCTTT
TRBJ1-1	.	TRBV6-2/TRBV6-3	few	CASSTQIAREQRDTEAFF	TGTGCCAGCAGTACACAAATAGCCCGGGAGCAGAGGGACACTGAAGCTTTCTTT
TRBJ2-3	TRBD2	TRBV27	few	CASKLAGAANTQYF	TGTGCCAGCAAACTAGCGGGGGCCGCCAATACGCAGTATTTT
TRBJ2-5	.	TRBV14	.	CASSHLTIHPHGETQYF	TGTGCCAGCAGCCATTTAACTATACACCCTCATGGAGAGACCCAGTACTTC
TRBJ1-5	.	TRBV6-1	.	CASSLNQGNQSQHF	TGTGCCAGCAGTTTAAACCAGGGGAATCAGTCCCAGCATTTT
TRBJ2-2	TRBD1	TRBV28	few	CASSSGQVGTGELFF	TGTGCCAGCAGTTCAGGACAGGTGGGGACCGGGGAGCTGTTTTTT
TRBJ1-3	.	TRBV7-6	.	CASSLWAGVSSGNTIYF	TGTGCCAGCAGCTTATGGGCAGGGGTCAGCTCTGGAAACACCATATATTTT
TRBJ2-1	TRBD2	TRBV9	few	CASSVGSGGAYEQFF	TGTGCCAGCAGCGTAGGGAGCGGGGGGGCGTATGAGCAGTTCTTC
TRBJ2-7	.	TRBV4-1	few	CASSQDGGSYEQYF	TGCGCCAGCAGCCAAGATGGGGGTTCCTACGAGCAGTACTTC
TRBJ1-4	.	TRBV4-1	.	CASSQERMGVNEKLFF	TGCGCCAGCAGCCAAGAGAGAATGGGGGTTAATGAAAAACTGTTTTTT
TRBJ1-1	TRBD1	TRBV27	few	CASSFPAGTGGIRTEAFF	TGTGCCAGCAGCTTTCCCGCTGGGACAGGGGGTATTCGAACTGAAGCTTTCTTT
TRBJ2-1	.	TRBV19	.	CASSETGLFEQFF	TGTGCCAGTAGTGAAACGGGACTTTTTGAGCAGTTCTTC
TRBJ1-2	.	TRBV27	.	CASSLSPRGDNGYTF	TGTGCCAGCAGTTTATCACCTAGAGGTGATAATGGCTACACCTTC
TRBJ2-7	TRBD1	TRBV27	.	CASSLDQGAGEQYF	TGTGCCAGCAGTTTAGATCAGGGGGCGGGGGAGCAGTACTTC
TRBJ2-1	.	TRBV2	.	CASSEFNGAYNEQFF	TGTGCCAGCAGTGAATTCAATGGGGCCTACAATGAGCAGTTCTTC
TRBJ2-1	.	TRBV11-2	.	CASSLTEVYGEQFF	TGTGCCAGCAGCTTGACGGAGGTGTACGGTGAGCAGTTCTTC
TRBJ1-2	TRBD1	TRBV18	.	CASSADYRGHNYGYTF	TGTGCCAGCTCAGCCGATTACAGGGGCCATAACTATGGCTACACCTTC
TRBJ1-1	TRBD1	TRBV29-1	many	CSVPGQLNTEAFF	TGCAGCGTACCGGGACAGCTGAACACTGAAGCTTTCTTT
TRBJ2-5	.	TRBV7-9	few	CASSPARQETQYF	TGTGCCAGCAGCCCTGCACGTCAAGAGACCCAGTACTTC
TRBJ1-5	.	TRBV12-3/TRBV12-4	.	CASSLGRDPTREPQHF	TGTGCCAGCAGTTTGGGGAGGGACCCAACTAGGGAGCCCCAGCATTTT
TRBJ1-3	.	TRBV12-3/TRBV12-4	few	CASSFFIPPEGPRGNTIYF	TGTGCCAGCAGTTTCTTCATCCCACCCGAGGGGCCGAGGGGAAACACCATATATTTT
TRBJ1-4	.	TRBV27	.	CASSLIGGNEKLFF	TGTGCCAGCAGTCTGATAGGAGGGAATGAAAAACTGTTTTTT
TRBJ2-2	TRBD1	TRBV20-1	.	CSAPGQKNTGELFF	TGCAGTGCTCCGGGACAGAAGAACACCGGGGAGCTGTTTTTT
TRBJ2-1	TRBD1	TRBV10-3	.	CAVSESWTGGKNEQFF	TGTGCCGTCAGTGAGTCGTGGACAGGTGGAAAAAATGAGCAGTTCTTC
TRBJ1-2	TRBD1	TRBV29-1	.	CSVPSTGANYGYTF	TGCAGCGTTCCCTCGACAGGGGCTAACTATGGCTACACCTTC
TRBJ1-2	.	TRBV2	few	CASTYKSDNYGYTF	TGTGCCAGCACCTACAAATCGGATAACTATGGCTACACCTTC
TRBJ1-2	.	TRBV6-6	few	CAIYPSGTPSHGYTF	TGTGCCATCTACCCTTCCGGGACTCCGTCCCATGGCTACACCTTC